A single sample is the source of the 18 T cell receptor beta chains below, sequenced in a study of T cell repertoires in cytomegalovirus infection (dated by TCRdb to the late 2010s). Sequencing took place on an Illumina HiSeq 1500. Using fastp at Q25 and MiXCR, TCRdb reprocessed the public reads and kept productive beta chains. Rows with one shared CDR3 protein collapse into an entry with the most common genes and DNA. The table for this sample lists about 900,000 distinct CDR3 sequences; roughly 30% of them were counted only once. Together, the top ten hold around 15% of the sample. The antigens of these receptors remain unknown. The intended sense of this specimen's treatment or condition label: in vitro stimulation with specific CMV peptide epitopes to enrich CMV-specific T cells. The sequenced sample was cultured CD8+ T cells from PBMCs, obtained from culture after CMV antigen stimulation. These receptors all come from a human donor in good health (CMV status not recorded). Some clones in this sample may be carry-over from other donors' samples.

This clonotype turned up a few times. This sequence joins TRBV20-1 and TRBJ2-7, with D perhaps matching TRBD2 (6 bases). The V gene lost 5 bases and the J gene lost 1 base, with 12 bases spanning the gap. The CDR3 covers 13 residues. Germline-derived CDR1 and CDR2 are DFQATT and SNEGSKA (reference sequence). The CDR3 DNA reads as TGCAGTGCTTGGGGAGGTGAATCCTACGAGCAGTACTTC. It encodes CSAWGGESYEQYF.

The CDR3 is CASSLDPGTSTEAFF. The CDR3 DNA sequence: TGCGCCAGCAGCTTGGACCCCGGGACTTCCACTGAAGCTTTCTTT. The chain links TRBV5-1 to TRBJ1-1; perhaps TRBD1 as D (5 bases). The CDR3 totals 15 residues. Germline loops: CDR1 SGHRS, CDR2 YFSETQ. Trimming left V 0 bases short and J 4 bases short, with 13 bases between.

This clonotype occurred a few times. V is TRBV7-9 and J is TRBJ2-5, with D possibly being TRBD2 (5 bases). V gave up 3 bases and J gave up 5 bases, with 22 bases separating them. The CDR3 contains 17 residues. Germline V CDR1 and CDR2: SEHNR, FQNEAQ (reference sequence). The CDR3 reads CASSFPGGSQYRETQYF. The CDR3 DNA sequence: TGTGCCAGCAGCTTTCCCGGAGGCTCTCAATATAGGGAGACCCAGTACTTC.

This clonotype was counted between two and nine times. This chain connects TRBV19 to TRBJ1-1; tentatively, D is TRBD1 (6 bases). The V gene lost 5 bases and the J gene lost 0 bases, with 13 bases spanning the gap. CDR1 is LNHDA, CDR2 SQIVND, per germline (reference sequence). The CDR3 consists of 15 residues. Written as DNA, the CDR3 is TGTGCCAGTAGTTACGACAGGTTTGTGAACACTGAAGCTTTCTTT. Protein product: CASSYDRFVNTEAFF. Full variable domain (outside the CDR3, taken from reference TRBV19 and TRBJ1-1): DGGITQSPKYLFRKEGQNVTLSCEQNLNHDAMYWYRQDPGQGLRLIYYSQIVNDFQKGDIAEGYSVSREKKESFPLTVTSAQKNPTAFYLCASSYDRFVNTEAFFGQGTRLTVV.

This clonotype was found a few times. The J gene is TRBJ2-1, the V gene TRBV7-8; 8 nucleotides agree with TRBD1. The CDR3 extends over 15 amino acids. V shed 3 bases, J shed 6 bases, and the junction held 7 bases outside the gene matches. Germline CDR1 SGHVS, CDR2 FQNEAQ. CDR3 protein: CASSFPGQEVNEQFF. In DNA form, the CDR3 reads TGTGCCAGCAGCTTCCCGGGACAGGAGGTCAATGAGCAGTTCTTC. The entire variable domain, with the rest obtained from reference TRBV7-8 and TRBJ2-1, is as follows: GAGVSQSPRYKVAKRGQDVALRCDPISGHVSLFWYQQALGQGPEFLTYFQNEAQLDKSGLPSDRFFAERPEGSVSTLKIQRTQQEDSAVYLCASSFPGQEVNEQFFGPGTRLTVL.

Concerning this clonotype: Likely a read error: the CDR3 ends without its conserved phenylalanine or tryptophan. CDR3 loop: CATSRPGTNYGYTL. Written as DNA, the CDR3 is TGTGCCACCAGCAGGCCCGGGACCAACTATGGCTACACCCTC. The chain links TRBV15 to TRBJ1-2; D is possibly TRBD1 (5 bases). The CDR3 extends over 14 amino acids. V lost 3 bases, J lost 2 bases, and 10 bases lay in between. The germline CDR1 and CDR2 sequences are LNHNV and YYDKDF (reference sequence).

This chain connects TRBV27 to TRBJ1-2, with TRBD1 identical over 12 bases. V lost 5 bases to trimming and J lost 4 bases; unmatched junction nucleotides: 8. CDR1 and CDR2 (germline): MNHEY, SMNVEV (reference sequence). The CDR3 consists of 16 residues. Here the CDR3 reads CASSAGTGGFVYGYTF. The CDR3 DNA is TGTGCCAGCAGTGCCGGGACAGGGGGCTTTGTCTATGGCTACACCTTC.

The chain links TRBV19 to TRBJ2-7; 8 nucleotides align to TRBD1. The CDR3 covers 16 residues. CDR1 is LNHDA and CDR2 is SQIVND in the germline V gene (reference sequence). V shed 3 bases and J 0 bases; nucleotides not matched to a gene: 7. The CDR3 reads CASSITRTGNSYEQYF. The CDR3 bases are TGTGCCAGTAGTATCACCAGGACAGGGAACTCCTACGAGCAGTACTTC.

This clonotype came up a few times. The chain is built from TRBV7-6 and TRBJ2-1; 11 positions match TRBD1. The trim removed 4 bases at V and 5 bases at J, leaving 7 bases unmatched. Germline V lookup: CDR1 SGHVS, CDR2 FNYEAQ. The CDR3 has 16 residues. The CDR3 is CASSSGGQGEDNEQFF. The CDR3 DNA reads TGTGCCAGCAGCTCAGGGGGACAGGGGGAGGACAATGAGCAGTTCTTC.

The genes are TRBV2 and TRBJ1-6; no clear D. V lost 10 bases and J lost 3, with 19 bases in between. Germline V gene lookup returns CDR1 SNHLY and CDR2 FYNNEI. The CDR3 has 16 residues. The CDR3 sequence: CATKARHVNYNSPLHF. As DNA, the CDR3 is TGTGCCACCAAGGCGAGACACGTAAACTATAATTCACCCCTCCACTTT.

This clonotype showed up just a few times. The chain has TRBV19 and TRBJ2-1, with D perhaps assigned TRBD1 or TRBD2 (5 bases each). This CDR3 comprises 16 residues. CDR1 and CDR2 (germline): LNHDA, SQIVND (reference sequence). V shed 0 bases and J shed 0 bases, with 9 bases lying between them. The CDR3 nucleotides read TGTGCCAGTAGTATAGACGAGGGGCCCTCCTACAATGAGCAGTTCTTC. Translating it yields CASSIDEGPSYNEQFF.

This clonotype was seen at least ten times. The chain combines TRBV6-1 with TRBJ2-2; maybe TRBD1 (5 bases). CDR1 is MNHNS and CDR2 is SASEGT in the germline V gene. V was trimmed by 7 bases and J by 8 bases, leaving 17 bases between them. The CDR3 loop spans 14 amino acids. This CDR3 is CASIWGGVEGELFF. The CDR3 DNA sequence: TGTGCCAGCATCTGGGGCGGTGTTGAGGGGGAGCTGTTTTTT.

This clonotype was found a few times. The chain is built from TRBV10-3 and TRBJ2-1, with 9 bases identical to TRBD2. This CDR3 is 14 amino acids long. Germline lookup yields CDR1 ENHRY and CDR2 SYGVKD. The V and J ends lost 4 bases and 6 bases, in that order; junction bases with no gene match: 4. The CDR3 region has the DNA TGTGCCATCAGTGTTGCGGGGGGGCCCAATGAGCAGTTCTTC. Translation gives CAISVAGGPNEQFF.

In the case of this clonotype: At one end the junction does not follow the germline gene, possibly because of a read error. The chain joins TRBV4-1 to TRBJ2-2, with D perhaps matching TRBD1 (6 bases). The germline CDR1 and CDR2 sequences are MGHRA and YSYEKL. The CDR3 totals 15 residues. Here the CDR3 DNA reads TGCGCCAGCAGCCAGTCATTCGGGGACACCAGGGAGCTGTTTTTT. Translated, it gives CASSQSFGDTRELFF.

The table lists this clonotype with a few counts. The J gene is TRBJ1-5, the V gene TRBV20-1; the D gene is possibly TRBD1 (5 bases). V lost 0 bases, J lost 4 bases, and 10 bases lay in between. Germline CDR1 reads DFQATT; CDR2 reads SNEGSKA (reference sequence). The CDR3 covers 14 residues. The CDR3, as DNA: TGCAGTGCTAGAGAGCCAAGGGGTAATCAGCCCCAGCATTTT. Translation: CSAREPRGNQPQHF.

V gene TRBV5-4 combines with J gene TRBJ1-6; D not certain. V was shortened by 5 bases and J by 7 bases, with 16 bases between the two germline ends. This CDR3 spans 15 amino acids. Germline V gives CDR1 SGHNT, CDR2 YYREEE (reference sequence). The DNA for the CDR3 is TGTGCCAGCAGACCTCTACCTGGAGGAAATTCACCCCTCCACTTT. Residues: CASRPLPGGNSPLHF.

This clonotype appeared a few times. This chain links TRBV7-9 with TRBJ2-7; D gene unclear. The CDR3 contains 16 residues. Germline V gene data show CDR1 as SEHNR and CDR2 as FQNEAQ (reference sequence). Trimming took 0 bases from V and 1 from J, leaving 13 bases between them. CDR3 sequence: CASSLAIGELSYEQYF. The CDR3 DNA sequence: TGTGCCAGCAGCTTAGCCATTGGAGAGTTGTCCTACGAGCAGTACTTC. Together with reference TRBV7-9 and TRBJ2-7, the CDR3 gives the full variable domain: DTGVSQNPRHKITKRGQNVTFRCDPISEHNRLYWYRQTLGQGPEFLTYFQNEAQLEKSRLLSDRFSAERPKGSFSTLEIQRTEQGDSAMYLCASSLAIGELSYEQYFGPGTRLTVT.

Ten or more counts support this clonotype. The chain is built from TRBV7-2 and TRBJ1-1; D gene ambiguous. Trimming pared 2 bases from V and 7 bases from J, leaving 14 bases between. Germline-derived CDR1 and CDR2 are SGHTA and FQGNSA. The CDR3 is 14 residues long. This CDR3 reads CASSLFHLGLEAFF. The CDR3 DNA sequence: TGTGCCAGCAGCTTATTCCATTTAGGGCTTGAAGCTTTCTTT.